A single sample gave rise to the 19 T cell receptor beta chains below, sequenced in a study of blood T cell repertoires in COVID-19. Clones were read by immunoSEQ multiplex PCR, and TCRdb kept only the in-frame ones, dropping some. The sample shows roughly 500,000 clones, around nine tenths of them seen only once. The specimen was PBMCs or T cells enriched from blood (not recorded which). Every receptor here comes from a woman aged 35 to 49 who had recovered from COVID-19.

The CDR3 sequence: CASSSMAGGPWSNEQFF. The CDR3, as DNA: TGTGCCAGCAGCTCCATGGCGGGAGGGCCATGGTCGAATGAGCAGTTCTTC. This chain links TRBV6-2 or TRBV6-3 with TRBJ2-1; 9 bases line up with TRBD2. This CDR3 spans 17 amino acids. The germline gives CDR1 MNHEY, CDR2 SVGEGT. Losses at the gene ends were 6 bases for V and 7 bases for J; bases not matched to a gene: 16.

The gene calls are TRBV6-5 and TRBJ2-7; 10 nucleotides agree with TRBD1. Germline-derived CDR1 and CDR2 are MNHEY and SVGAGI. Trimming removed 5 bases from V and 4 bases from J; junction bases left unmatched: 8. The length of the CDR3 is 15 residues. The CDR3 sequence: CASSHGGQGLYEQYF. The CDR3 coding sequence is TGTGCCAGCAGTCACGGGGGACAGGGGTTATACGAGCAGTACTTC.

The chain links TRBV27 to TRBJ1-1; D is ambiguous. The CDR3 contains 14 residues. The ends were cut back, 3 bases at V and 0 bases at J, with 8 bases in the middle. Germline CDR1 MNHEY, CDR2 SMNVEV (reference sequence). The chain's CDR3 is CASSFTPLNTEAFF. Written as DNA, the CDR3 is TGTGCCAGCAGTTTTACACCGCTGAACACTGAAGCTTTCTTT.

The genes are TRBV3-1 (or the pseudogene TRBV3-2) and TRBJ2-4; TRBD2 matches at 9 bases. J gave up 12 bases and V 1 base, and 13 bases lay outside the gene matches. From germline, CDR1 is LGHDT and CDR2 YNNKEL (reference sequence). The CDR3 consists of 16 residues. As DNA, the CDR3 is TGTGCCAGCAGCCAAGGAGCAGCGGGAGGCCCCTGGGGTCAGTACTTC. This encodes CASSQGAAGGPWGQYF.

This clone is a singleton in its sample. The rearrangement joins TRBV6-5 to TRBJ1-5, with a tentative D call TRBD1 (6 bases). Trimming stripped 2 bases from V and 10 bases from J, with 15 bases between. The CDR3 runs 14 residues. Germline CDR1 is MNHEY and CDR2 is SVGAGI. CDR3 coding DNA: TGTGCCAGCAGTTACCGGGACAATCGAGATCCCCAGCATTTT. It specifies CASSYRDNRDPQHF.

This chain uses TRBV30 with TRBJ1-1, with 8 positions matching TRBD1. V lost 3 bases and J lost 3; bases outside the gene matches: 9. This CDR3 spans 15 amino acids. Germline V lookup: CDR1 GTSNPN, CDR2 SVGIG (reference sequence). The CDR3 region has the DNA TGTGCCTGGAGGGGTCAGGGGGCGTCTTACACTGAAGCTTTCTTT. Encoded protein: CAWRGQGASYTEAFF.

The DNA of the CDR3 is TGCGCCAGCAGTGACTACGGGGAACGGCCCCAGCATTTT. Translation: CASSDYGERPQHF. V and J are TRBV4-1 and TRBJ1-5; D remains ambiguous. The CDR3 contains 13 residues. Per the germline V gene, CDR1 is MGHRA and CDR2 is YSYEKL. Trimming pared 6 bases from V and 9 bases from J, leaving 15 bases between.

The chain combines TRBV6-2 or TRBV6-3 with TRBJ1-2, with 8 nucleotides matching TRBD1. CDR3 size: 11 residues. Trimming removed 5 bases from V and 12 bases from J; junction bases left unmatched: 5. Germline values: CDR1 MNHEY, CDR2 SVGEGT. In nucleotides, the CDR3 is TGTGCCAGCAGTGACAGGGGTTCGGACACCTTC. Its translation: CASSDRGSDTF.

The chain uses TRBV11-2 and TRBJ1-3, with 9 positions matching TRBD1. V shed 6 bases, J shed 3 bases, and the junction held 12 bases outside the gene matches. The CDR3 totals 17 residues. Germline V CDR1 and CDR2: SGHAT, FQNNGV. CDR3 protein: CASRDTGTGLFGNTIYF. CDR3 in DNA: TGTGCCAGCAGGGATACCGGGACAGGGTTGTTTGGAAACACCATATATTTT.

The CDR3 loop reads CASSSQGLIEHSPLHF. CDR3 sequence (DNA): TGTGCCAGCAGTTCGCAGGGGCTCATCGAGCATTCACCCCTCCACTTT. This rearrangement joins TRBV6-5 to TRBJ1-6, with D perhaps matching TRBD1 (6 bases). Trimming shortened V by 4 bases and J by 8 bases, and 18 bases separated the two germline ends. This CDR3 comprises 16 residues. Per the germline V gene, CDR1 is MNHEY and CDR2 is SVGAGI.

The rearrangement links TRBV7-2 to TRBJ2-7; the match to TRBD2 covers 8 bases. V shed 1 base, J shed 6 bases, and the junction held 2 bases outside the gene matches. The CDR3 is 13 amino acids. Germline assignment: CDR1 SGHTA and CDR2 FQGNSA. The DNA for the CDR3 is TGTGCCAGCAGCTTAGGGACTAGCTCCGAGCAGTACTTC. This encodes CASSLGTSSEQYF.

This chain connects TRBV12-5 to TRBJ2-1, with D unresolved. The V end lost 5 bases, the J end lost 3 bases, and 8 bases lay between the germline ends. This CDR3 has 13 residues. Germline assignment: CDR1 LGHNT and CDR2 FRNRAP. The CDR3 loop is CASGPAGYNEQFF. The CDR3 DNA sequence: TGTGCTAGTGGTCCCGCAGGCTACAATGAGCAGTTCTTC.

The sample holds a few counts of this clone. This rearrangement joins TRBV11-3 to TRBJ1-3; D is uncertain. Germline values: CDR1 SGHNT, CDR2 YENEEA. The CDR3 sequence is 14 residues long. The V end lost 5 bases, the J end lost 2 bases, and 10 bases lay between the germline ends. In DNA form, the CDR3 reads TGTGCCAGCAGCCCCCGAGGCGCTGGAAACACCATATATTTT. Amino acid sequence: CASSPRGAGNTIYF.

The chain employs TRBV30 and TRBJ1-3; a possible D gene is TRBD1 (6 bases). This CDR3 is built from 13 residues. V lost 5 bases, J lost 2 bases, and 10 bases lay in between. In germline, CDR1 is GTSNPN, CDR2 SVGIG (reference sequence). The DNA of the CDR3 is TGTGCCTGGGGGGGGCGCCCTGGAAACACCATATATTTT. Translation gives CAWGGRPGNTIYF.

The chain couples TRBV12-5 to TRBJ1-2; D is perhaps TRBD1 (6 bases). The CDR3 is made up of 13 amino acids. V lost 2 bases to trimming and J lost 4 bases, with 8 bases between them. Germline CDR1 reads LGHNT; CDR2 reads FRNRAP. The DNA for the CDR3 is TGTGCTAGTGGTTTGTTCAGGGGCTATGGCTACACCTTC. This translates into CASGLFRGYGYTF.

CDR3 coding DNA: TGCGCCAGCAGCCCCCAGGGTAACGAGCAGTACTTC. Its protein product is CASSPQGNEQYF. The V gene is TRBV4-1, the J gene TRBJ2-7; D may be TRBD1 (5 bases). Germline V gene sequence: CDR1 MGHRA, CDR2 YSYEKL. The V and J ends lost 4 bases and 5 bases respectively, with 9 bases between them. The CDR3 totals 12 residues.

This clone was seen a handful of times. V usage is TRBV6-5 and J usage is TRBJ1-3, with D uncertain. This CDR3 contains 16 residues. CDR1 MNHEY and CDR2 SVGAGI come from the germline V gene. V lost 4 bases and J lost 0, with 13 bases in between. The CDR3 nucleotides read TGTGCCAGCAGTTCCACACTATCCCACTCTGGAAACACCATATATTTT. This translates into CASSSTLSHSGNTIYF.

V is TRBV10-3 and J is TRBJ1-2; 7 positions agree with TRBD1. This CDR3 contains 14 residues. From germline, CDR1 is ENHRY and CDR2 SYGVKD. With 3 bases clipped from V and 2 bases from J, the junction kept 3 bases outside the gene matches. The CDR3 loop is CAISDRGSNYGYTF. The CDR3 DNA follows: TGTGCCATCAGTGACAGGGGGAGCAACTATGGCTACACCTTC.

The CDR3 loop is CASSQTRDYYGYTF. CDR3 DNA: TGTGCCAGCAGCCAAACCCGGGACTACTATGGCTACACCTTC. This chain joins TRBV4-2 and TRBJ1-2; D might be TRBD1 (5 bases). CDR3 size: 14 residues. With 2 bases removed from V and 3 bases from J, the gap between germline ends came to 10 bases. CDR1 is LGHNA, CDR2 YNFKEQ, per germline.